The rows below give T cell receptor beta chains drawn from one sample of a study of cytomegalovirus exposure and HLA in healthy donors. Libraries were prepared by immunoSEQ multiplex PCR; TCRdb keeps only in-frame clonotypes and omits some of them. The table includes some 140,000 clones, about 85% detected once. Sequencing was performed on PBMCs. The receptors were sampled from a female donor in good health and CMV-seronegative. CDR3s include the opening cysteine and the closing phenylalanine or tryptophan. The D gene is left open where the match is weak. Size is omitted from some rows. Given values are once, few, many or a class for expanded clones.

V	size	D	J	DNA	CDR3
TRBV19	NA	NA	TRBJ1-5	TGTGCCAGTAGTATGAGCCCCATGGACAGCACCTATAGCAATCAGCCCCAGCATTTT	CASSMSPMDSTYSNQPQHF
TRBV5-4	NA	NA	TRBJ1-1	TGTGCCAGCAGCTTGGTGGGCGGGGTTACCACTGAAGCTTTCTTT	CASSLVGGVTTEAFF
TRBV7-6	once	NA	TRBJ1-4	TGTGCCAGCAGCTTAGTCCCGGGGATGGGTGAAAAACTGTTTTTT	CASSLVPGMGEKLFF
TRBV27	once	NA	TRBJ2-3	TGTGCCAGCAGCCTCGGACATCGAAATACGCAGTATTTT	CASSLGHRNTQYF
TRBV9	once	TRBD1	TRBJ2-1	TGTGCCAGCAGCGGTATAGGACAGGGGAGGTTCGATGAGCAGTTCTTC	CASSGIGQGRFDEQFF
TRBV4-2	once	NA	TRBJ1-6	TGTGCCAGCAGCCAAGATTTGGAGGATTCACCCCTCCACTTT	CASSQDLEDSPLHF
TRBV29-1	NA	TRBD1	TRBJ1-1	TGCAGCGTTTTTTATTTTCCTTTTCGGACCGGACAGGGTGAAGCTTTCTTT	CSVFYFPFRTGQGEAFF
TRBV5-4	NA	TRBD1	TRBJ1-1	TGTGCCAGCAGCTTGGTAGGGGGCCCCGCCACTGAAGCTTTCTTT	CASSLVGGPATEAFF
TRBV30	NA	TRBD1	TRBJ2-2	TGTGCCTGGAGTAAAGGGGGCGCCGCCGGGGAGCTGTTTTTT	CAWSKGGAAGELFF
TRBV25-1	NA	TRBD1	TRBJ1-4	TGTGCCAGCAGCTACAGGGGGCAGGGAGAAAAACTGTTTTTT	CASSYRGQGEKLFF
TRBV28	NA	TRBD1	TRBJ1-1	TGTGCCAGCAGTATTAGGACAGGATGGGGCTTCACTGAAGCTTTCTTT	CASSIRTGWGFTEAFF
TRBV4-3	NA	NA	TRBJ2-5	TGCGCCAGCAGCCAAGGACACCGTGGGTCAGAGACCCAGTACTTC	CASSQGHRGSETQYF
TRBV10-3	NA	NA	TRBJ1-5	TGTGCCATCAGTGGACAAGGGGGGGGCAATCAGCCCCAGCATTTT	CAISGQGGGNQPQHF
TRBV6-5	NA	TRBD1	TRBJ1-1	TGTGCTAGGGCAGGGGGCTCCGGCACTGAAGCTTTCTTT	CARAGGSGTEAFF
TRBV19	NA	NA	TRBJ1-1	TGTGCCAGCTCCCCCGGGACAGAAGCTTTCTTT	CASSPGTEAFF
TRBV6-8	few	NA	TRBJ1-1	TGTGCCAGCGGGGGGTACACTGAAGCTTTCTTT	CASGGYTEAFF
TRBV9	NA	NA	TRBJ1-1	TGTGCCAGCAGCGTAGCGGGGATGAACACTGAAGCTTTCTTT	CASSVAGMNTEAFF
TRBV19	NA	TRBD2	TRBJ2-3	TGTGCCAGTAACCCCGCGGGGGGCCTGACAGATACGCAGTATTTT	CASNPAGGLTDTQYF
TRBV7-7	NA	NA	TRBJ2-2	NA	CWEGETSVLRAGELFF
TRBV5-6	few	NA	TRBJ2-7	TGTGCCAGCAGCTTGGGCAGGGTGACCGAGCAGTACTTC	CASSLGRVTEQYF
TRBV11-2	NA	TRBD1	TRBJ2-2	TGTGCCAGCAGCTCCCCCGGGACAGGGAACACCGGGGAGCTGTTTTTT	CASSSPGTGNTGELFF
TRBV6-6	NA	NA	TRBJ1-1	TGTGCCAGCAGTCCGTCCTCGTCGGGCACTGAAGCTTTCTTT	CASSPSSSGTEAFF
TRBV6-1	NA	NA	TRBJ2-3	TGTGCCAGCAGTGTAGAGAGGGGGTTGGGAACAGATACGCAGTATTTT	CASSVERGLGTDTQYF
TRBV18	NA	TRBD1	TRBJ1-5	TGTGCCAGCTCACCAGGACAGGGAGAATGGCAGCCCCAGCATTTT	CASSPGQGEWQPQHF
TRBV7-3	NA	TRBD1	TRBJ2-5	TGTGCCAGCAGCCCCCAGGGGGATGCTGAGCAGTACTTC	CASSPQGDAEQYF
TRBV5-1	NA	NA	TRBJ2-7	TGCGCCAGCAGCTTCGTAGGGGGCTCCTACGAGCAGTACTTC	CASSFVGGSYEQYF